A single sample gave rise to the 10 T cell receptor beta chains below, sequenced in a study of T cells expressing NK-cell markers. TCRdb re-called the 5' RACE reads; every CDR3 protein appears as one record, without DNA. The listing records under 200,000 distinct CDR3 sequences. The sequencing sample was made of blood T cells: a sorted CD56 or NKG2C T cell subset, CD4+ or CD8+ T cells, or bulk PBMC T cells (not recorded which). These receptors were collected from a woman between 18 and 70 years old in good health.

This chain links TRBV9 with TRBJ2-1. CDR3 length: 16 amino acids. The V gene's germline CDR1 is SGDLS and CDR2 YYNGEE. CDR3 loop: CASSVAIVSSYNEQFF. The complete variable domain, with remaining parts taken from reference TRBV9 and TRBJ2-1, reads DSGVTQTPKHLITATGQRVTLRCSPRSGDLSVYWYQQSLDQGLQFLIQYYNGEERAKGNILERFSAQQFPDLHSELNLSSLELGDSALYFCASSVAIVSSYNEQFFGPGTRLTVL.

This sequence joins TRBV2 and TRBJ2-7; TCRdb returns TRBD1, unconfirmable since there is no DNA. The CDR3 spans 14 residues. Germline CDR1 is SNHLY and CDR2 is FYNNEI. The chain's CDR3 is CASRGQRDIYEQYF.

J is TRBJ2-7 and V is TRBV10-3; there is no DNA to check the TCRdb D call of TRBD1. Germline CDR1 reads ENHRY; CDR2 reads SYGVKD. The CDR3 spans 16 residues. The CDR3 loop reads CAISEGGQGGSNEQYF.

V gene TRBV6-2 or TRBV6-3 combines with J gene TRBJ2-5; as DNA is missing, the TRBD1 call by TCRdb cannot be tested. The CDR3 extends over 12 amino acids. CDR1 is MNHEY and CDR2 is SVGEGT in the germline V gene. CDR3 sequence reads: CAAQREKETQYF.

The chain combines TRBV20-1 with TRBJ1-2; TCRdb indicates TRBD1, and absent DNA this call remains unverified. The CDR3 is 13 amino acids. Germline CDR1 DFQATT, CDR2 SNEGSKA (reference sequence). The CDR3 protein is CSASEQGVGGYTF.

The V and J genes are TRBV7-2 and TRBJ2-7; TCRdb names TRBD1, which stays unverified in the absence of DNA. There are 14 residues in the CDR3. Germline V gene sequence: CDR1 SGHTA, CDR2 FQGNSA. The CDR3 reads CASSSDRVLREQYF.

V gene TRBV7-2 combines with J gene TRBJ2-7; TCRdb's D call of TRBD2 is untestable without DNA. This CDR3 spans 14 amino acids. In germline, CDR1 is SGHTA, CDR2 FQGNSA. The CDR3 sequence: CASSWGLAAEEQYF.

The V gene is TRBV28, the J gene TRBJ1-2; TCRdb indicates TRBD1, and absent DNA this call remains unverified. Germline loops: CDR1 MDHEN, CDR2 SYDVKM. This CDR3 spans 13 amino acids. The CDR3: CASRLGGPYGYTF.

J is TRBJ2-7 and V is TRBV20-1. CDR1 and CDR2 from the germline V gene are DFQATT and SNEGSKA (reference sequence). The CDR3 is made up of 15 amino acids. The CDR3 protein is CSARDQNRLAYEQYF.

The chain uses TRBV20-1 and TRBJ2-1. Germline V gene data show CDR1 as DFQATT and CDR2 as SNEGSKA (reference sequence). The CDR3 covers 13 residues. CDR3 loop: CSTVDVGRNEQFF.